This TCR beta chain was sequenced during a study of blood T cell repertoires in COVID-19. Study-wide background: Samples came from the United States, Italy and Spain, spanning acute and convalescent COVID-19.

One Seattle source followed patients from active infection through their disease course. Looked up from germline, CDR1 is SGHAT and CDR2 is FQNNGV. The CDR3 totals 13 residues. V shed 1 base and J 15 bases; nucleotides not matched to a gene: 9. This table comes from immunoSEQ multiplex PCR, and its TCRdb copy is limited to in-frame clones, with some not included. The table records 150,000 or so clones, about 86% of them present only once. This sequence originates from a woman aged 70-85 years with COVID-19, enrolled during active disease. Sample: peripheral blood. The chain is built from TRBV11-2 and TRBJ2-1, with 7 bases matching TRBD1. CDR3 coding DNA: TGTGCCAGCAGCTTAGGGAGCCGACAGGGCCCGTTCTTC. Translation: CASSLGSRQGPFF.